Listed here is a single T cell receptor beta chain. Focal radiation was given together with CTLA-4 blockade (ipilimumab) to patients with chemo-refractory metastatic non-small-cell lung cancer. Using immunoSEQ multiplex PCR, the repertoire was profiled, and TCRdb retains in-frame clones only, with some absent. The sample includes over 85,000 clones, roughly 88% seen only once; the top ten take nearly 5%. The data are from a study of radiotherapy plus CTLA-4 blockade in lung cancer. CDR1 is MNHNY, CDR2 SVGAGI, per germline (reference sequence). The ends were cut back, 2 bases at V and 6 bases at J, with 14 bases in the middle. This CDR3 is 15 amino acids long.

The sequencing used peripheral blood, collected from a patient treated with radiotherapy plus ipilimumab. V gene TRBV6-6 combines with J gene TRBJ2-1; D uncertain. The clonotype originates from a human donor with non-small cell lung cancer that progressed on radiotherapy plus ipilimumab. The CDR3 nucleotides are TGTGCCAGCAGTTACCGTAATCCCCCGATCAATGAGCAGTTCTTC. It specifies CASSYRNPPINEQFF.